Presented here are 2 T cell receptor beta chains from one specimen sequenced in a study of early T cells in non-severe SARS-CoV-2 infection. TCRdb reprocessed the 5' RACE reads with MiXCR, giving one entry per CDR3 protein. The sample comprises 35,000 to 50,000 distinct CDR3 sequences, approximately 22% of which are singletons, and 3.5% to 5% rests with the top ten. The specimen comprised whole blood, sampled at baseline. These receptors were collected from an adult who was a healthcare worker with PCR-confirmed SARS-CoV-2 infection or an uninfected control (not recorded which).

This clonotype came up a few times. The chain couples TRBV6-1 to TRBJ1-3; D unclear. The CDR3 covers 14 residues. Germline CDR1 and CDR2: MNHNS and SASEGT. Trimming took 4 bases from V and 4 from J, leaving 11 bases between them. CDR3 region: CASSVQVAGNTIYF. The CDR3 DNA reads TGTGCCAGCAGTGTTCAGGTTGCCGGAAACACCATATATTTT.

This sequence joins TRBV15 and TRBJ2-5, with D possibly matching TRBD1 (6 bases). Per the germline V gene, CDR1 is LNHNV and CDR2 is YYDKDF (reference sequence). This CDR3 has 14 amino acids. V dropped 0 bases and J dropped 5 bases, with 10 bases sitting between them. CDR3 amino acids: CATSRDGDMETQYF. The CDR3 bases are TGTGCCACCAGCAGAGACGGGGACATGGAGACCCAGTACTTC.